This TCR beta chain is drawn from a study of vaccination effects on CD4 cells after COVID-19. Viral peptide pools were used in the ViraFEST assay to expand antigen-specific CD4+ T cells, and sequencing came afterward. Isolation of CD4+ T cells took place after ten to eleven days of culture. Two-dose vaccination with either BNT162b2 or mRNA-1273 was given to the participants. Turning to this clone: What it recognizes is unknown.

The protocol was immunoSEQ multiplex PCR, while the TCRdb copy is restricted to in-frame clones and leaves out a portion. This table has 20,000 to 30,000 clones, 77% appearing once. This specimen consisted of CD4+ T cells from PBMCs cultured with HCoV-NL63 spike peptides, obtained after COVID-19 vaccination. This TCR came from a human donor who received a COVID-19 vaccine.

The chain's CDR3 is CSVQDRLNTEAFF. The CDR3 DNA follows: TGCAGCGTTCAGGACAGACTGAACACTGAAGCTTTCTTT. This chain joins TRBV29-1 and TRBJ1-1; tentatively, D is TRBD1 (6 bases). This CDR3 is 13 amino acids long. Looked up from germline, CDR1 is SQVTM and CDR2 is ANQGSEA. V dropped 5 bases and J dropped 0 bases, with 10 bases sitting between them.